Sequencing of this T cell receptor beta chain was carried out in a study of blood T cell repertoires in COVID-19. About the study: PBMCs, B-cell-depleted T cells, or T cells were the source of the cDNA or gDNA that made up the material.

With 2 bases removed from V and 5 bases from J, the gap between germline ends came to 12 bases. The CDR3 length is 13 residues. The V gene's germline CDR1 is GTSNPN and CDR2 SVGIG (reference sequence). The method was immunoSEQ multiplex PCR; TCRdb's version includes in-frame clones alone and lacks a portion of them. Seen here are around 120,000 clones, approximately 87% observed once, and the top ten hold under 3%. The chain links TRBV30 to TRBJ1-1; the D is unclear. The sequencing sample was made of peripheral blood. The receptor's source is a man aged 25 to 45 with acute or convalescent COVID-19. This CDR3 reads CAWSFSSRTEAFF. The CDR3 DNA sequence: TGTGCCTGGAGTTTTTCTTCGAGGACTGAAGCTTTCTTT.